Shown below are 8 T cell receptor beta chains from a single sample sequenced in a study of cytomegalovirus exposure and HLA in healthy donors. The protocol was immunoSEQ multiplex PCR, while the TCRdb copy is restricted to in-frame clones and leaves out a portion. The data hold 100,000 to 150,000 clones, with roughly 91% observed a single time. The sequenced sample was PBMCs. These receptors all come from a man aged 25-45 years in good health and CMV-seronegative.

This chain uses TRBV14 with TRBJ1-6; TRBD1 matches at 7 bases. V lost 2 bases, J lost 11 bases, and 9 bases stayed unmatched. Per the germline V gene, CDR1 is SGHDN and CDR2 is FVKESK. This CDR3 is built from 15 residues. The CDR3 nucleotides read TGTGCCAGCAGCCAAAGCAGGGGCAGGGGGACACCCCTCCACTTT. Amino acid sequence: CASSQSRGRGTPLHF.

This chain uses TRBV4-1 with TRBJ2-3, with 10 nucleotides matching TRBD2. CDR3 length: 15 amino acids. V shed 6 bases and J 0 bases; nucleotides not matched to a gene: 3. The V gene's germline CDR1 is MGHRA and CDR2 YSYEKL. CDR3 sequence: CASRSAGGSTDTQYF. Written as DNA, the CDR3 is TGCGCCAGCAGGTCAGCGGGGGGGAGCACAGATACGCAGTATTTT.

The chain uses TRBV13 and TRBJ2-7; D is uncertain. Germline V gives CDR1 PRHDT, CDR2 FYEKMQ (reference sequence). The CDR3 spans 15 residues. With 2 bases removed from V and 0 bases from J, the gap between germline ends came to 11 bases. CDR3 bases: TGTGCCAGCAGCTTAACGGCGGTAAACTCCTACGAGCAGTACTTC. Protein: CASSLTAVNSYEQYF.

This chain joins TRBV9 and TRBJ2-4; 8 bases map to TRBD2. The J segment lost 1 base and the V segment lost 4 bases, leaving 19 bases of the junction unmatched. Germline CDR1 and CDR2: SGDLS and YYNGEE. This CDR3 is 20 amino acids long. This CDR3 is CASSPEFSSGPEGAKNIQYF. CDR3 coding DNA: TGTGCCAGCAGCCCCGAGTTTTCTAGCGGGCCTGAGGGGGCCAAAAACATTCAGTACTTC.

J is TRBJ1-2 and V is TRBV7-9; D unresolved. The germline V and J ends were trimmed by 1 base and 8 bases, with 11 bases remaining between them. The V gene's germline CDR1 is SEHNR and CDR2 FQNEAQ (reference sequence). CDR3 length: 13 amino acids. CDR3 loop: CASSLDSLGGYTF. CDR3 nucleotides: TGTGCCAGCAGCTTAGACAGTCTTGGGGGCTACACCTTC.

The chain has TRBV5-4 and TRBJ2-1, with 9 bases identical to TRBD1. Germline CDR1 SGHNT, CDR2 YYREEE (reference sequence). V shed 2 bases and J 6 bases; nucleotides not matched to a gene: 6. The CDR3 length is 15 residues. The CDR3 bases are TGTGCCAGCAGCTTCGAACAGGGGGCCGCCAATGAGCAGTTCTTC. It encodes CASSFEQGAANEQFF.

The chain couples TRBV19 to TRBJ2-5; 9 bases match TRBD2. This CDR3 comprises 15 residues. Germline CDR1 is LNHDA and CDR2 is SQIVND (reference sequence). Losses at the gene ends were 4 bases for V and 2 bases for J; bases not matched to a gene: 5. The CDR3, as DNA: TGTGCCAGTAGTACTAGACTAGCGGAACAAGAGACCCAGTACTTC. Amino acids: CASSTRLAEQETQYF.

The chain carries TRBV5-8 and TRBJ1-6; D is unresolved. Trimming shortened V by 1 base and J by 0 bases, and 8 bases separated the two germline ends. CDR3 size: 16 residues. Germline CDR1 reads SGHTS; CDR2 reads YDEGEE. CDR3 residues: CASSLPRSSYNSPLHF. The CDR3 DNA reads TGTGCCAGCAGCTTGCCACGGAGCTCCTATAATTCACCCCTCCACTTT.